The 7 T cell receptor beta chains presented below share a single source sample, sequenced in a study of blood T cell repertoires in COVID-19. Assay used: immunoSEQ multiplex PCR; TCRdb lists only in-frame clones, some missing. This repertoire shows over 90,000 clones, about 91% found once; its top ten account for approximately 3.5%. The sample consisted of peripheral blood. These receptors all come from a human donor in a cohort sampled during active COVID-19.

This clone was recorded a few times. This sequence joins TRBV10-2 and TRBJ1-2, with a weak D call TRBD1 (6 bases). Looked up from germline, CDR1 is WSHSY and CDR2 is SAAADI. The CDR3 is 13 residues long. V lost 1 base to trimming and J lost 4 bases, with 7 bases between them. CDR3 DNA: TGCGCCAGCAGTGAGTGGGACATCTATGGCTACACCTTC. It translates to CASSEWDIYGYTF.

DNA for the CDR3: TGTGCCAGCAGCTTTTTTCTCTCGGGGCAGGGAGGACATTCACCCCTCCACTTT. Encoded protein: CASSFFLSGQGGHSPLHF. The rearrangement uses TRBV7-2 and TRBJ1-6; tentatively, D is TRBD1 (5 bases). The germline gives CDR1 SGHTA, CDR2 FQGNSA. CDR3 length: 18 residues. V was pared by 3 bases and J by 8 bases, with 23 bases between. Looking up the rest from reference TRBV7-2 and TRBJ1-6 gives the full variable domain: GAGVSQSPSNKVTEKGKDVELRCDPISGHTALYWYRQSLGQGLEFLIYFQGNSAPDKSGLPSDRFSAERTGGSVSTLTIQRTQQEDSAVYLCASSFFLSGQGGHSPLHFGNGTRLTVT.

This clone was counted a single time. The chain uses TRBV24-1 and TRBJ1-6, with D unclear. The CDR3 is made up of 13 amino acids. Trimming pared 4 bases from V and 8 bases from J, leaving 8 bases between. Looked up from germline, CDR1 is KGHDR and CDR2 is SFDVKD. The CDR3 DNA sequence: TGTGCCACCAGTGAGCGGTGGGATTCACCCCTCCACTTT. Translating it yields CATSERWDSPLHF.

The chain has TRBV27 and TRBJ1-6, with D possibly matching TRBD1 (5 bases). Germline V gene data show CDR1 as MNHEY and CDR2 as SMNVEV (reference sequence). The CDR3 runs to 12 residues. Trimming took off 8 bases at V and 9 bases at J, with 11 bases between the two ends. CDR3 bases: TGTGCCAGCCACGGCGGGGGTTCACCCCTCCACTTT. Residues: CASHGGGSPLHF.

The CDR3: CASSGLLGQPQHF. The CDR3 region has the DNA TGCGCCAGCTCAGGTCTTCTTGGTCAGCCCCAGCATTTT. The V call is TRBV10-2, the J call TRBJ1-5; D is uncertain. The CDR3 is 13 residues long. V dropped 8 bases and J dropped 6 bases, with 14 bases sitting between them. Germline values: CDR1 WSHSY, CDR2 SAAADI.

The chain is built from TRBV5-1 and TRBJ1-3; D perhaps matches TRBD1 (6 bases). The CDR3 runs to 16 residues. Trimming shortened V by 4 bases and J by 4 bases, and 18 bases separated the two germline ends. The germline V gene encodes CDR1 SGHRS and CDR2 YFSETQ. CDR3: CASSPTAGAFGNTIYF. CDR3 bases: TGCGCCAGCAGCCCAACCGCAGGGGCATTCGGAAACACCATATATTTT.

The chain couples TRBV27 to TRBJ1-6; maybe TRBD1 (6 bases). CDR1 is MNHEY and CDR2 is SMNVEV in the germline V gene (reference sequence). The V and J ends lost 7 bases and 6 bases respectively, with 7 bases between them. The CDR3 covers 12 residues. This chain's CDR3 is CASTGVNSPLHF. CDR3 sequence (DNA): TGTGCCAGCACAGGGGTTAATTCACCCCTCCACTTT.